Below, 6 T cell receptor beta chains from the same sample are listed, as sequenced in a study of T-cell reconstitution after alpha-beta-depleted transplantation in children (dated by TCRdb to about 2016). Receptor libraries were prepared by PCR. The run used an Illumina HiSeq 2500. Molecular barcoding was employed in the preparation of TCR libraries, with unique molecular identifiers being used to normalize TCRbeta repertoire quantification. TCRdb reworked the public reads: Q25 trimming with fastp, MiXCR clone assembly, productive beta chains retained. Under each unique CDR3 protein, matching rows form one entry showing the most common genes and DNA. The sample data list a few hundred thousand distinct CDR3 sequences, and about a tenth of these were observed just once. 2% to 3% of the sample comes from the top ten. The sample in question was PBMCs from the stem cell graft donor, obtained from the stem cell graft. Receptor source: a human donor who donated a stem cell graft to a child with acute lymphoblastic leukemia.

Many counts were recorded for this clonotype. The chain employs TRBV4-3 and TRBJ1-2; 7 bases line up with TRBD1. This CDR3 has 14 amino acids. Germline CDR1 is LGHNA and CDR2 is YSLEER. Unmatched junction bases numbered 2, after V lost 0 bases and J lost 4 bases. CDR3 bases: TGCGCCAGCAGCCAAGAGGCAGGGGGCTATGGCTACACCTTC. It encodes CASSQEAGGYGYTF.

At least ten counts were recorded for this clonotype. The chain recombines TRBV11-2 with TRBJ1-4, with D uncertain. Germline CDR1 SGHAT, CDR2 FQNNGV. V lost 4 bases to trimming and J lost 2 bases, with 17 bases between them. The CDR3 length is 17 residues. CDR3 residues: CASSWTPASGTNEKLFF. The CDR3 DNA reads TGTGCCAGCAGCTGGACCCCAGCTTCCGGGACTAATGAAAAACTGTTTTTT.

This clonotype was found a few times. CDR3 protein: CASSIGTQGHRFVLFF. In DNA form, the CDR3 reads TGTGCCAGCAGCATCGGGACTCAAGGACACCGGTTCGTGCTGTTTTTT. This chain links TRBV7-2 with TRBJ2-2; the D gene is possibly TRBD2 (6 bases). The CDR3 runs 16 residues. V lost 5 bases to trimming and J lost 13 bases, with 26 bases between them. Germline V CDR1 and CDR2: SGHTA, FQGNSA.

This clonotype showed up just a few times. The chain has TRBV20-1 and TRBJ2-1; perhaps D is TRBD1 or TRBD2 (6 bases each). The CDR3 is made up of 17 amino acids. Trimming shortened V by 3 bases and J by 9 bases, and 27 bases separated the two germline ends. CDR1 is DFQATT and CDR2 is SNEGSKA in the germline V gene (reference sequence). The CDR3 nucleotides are TGCAGTGCTAGCGCCCCCACGGGGGTACAGGGAGGAAGTGAGCAGTTCTTC. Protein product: CSASAPTGVQGGSEQFF.

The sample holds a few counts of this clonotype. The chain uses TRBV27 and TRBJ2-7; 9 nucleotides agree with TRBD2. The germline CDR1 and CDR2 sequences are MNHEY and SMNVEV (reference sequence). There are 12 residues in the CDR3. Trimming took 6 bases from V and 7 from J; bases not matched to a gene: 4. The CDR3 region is CASRGLAGEQYF. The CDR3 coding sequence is TGTGCCAGCAGGGGTCTAGCGGGGGAGCAGTACTTC.

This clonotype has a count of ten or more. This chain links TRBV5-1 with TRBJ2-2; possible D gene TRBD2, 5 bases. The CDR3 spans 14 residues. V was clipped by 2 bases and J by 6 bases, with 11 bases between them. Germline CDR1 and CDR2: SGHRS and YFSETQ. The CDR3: CASSLVGLPGELFF. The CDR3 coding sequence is TGCGCCAGCAGCTTAGTCGGACTTCCCGGGGAGCTGTTTTTT.